The TCR beta chain under discussion was sequenced for a study of T cell responses to AZD1222 COVID-19 vaccine. On this clone: Its cognate antigen is unknown.

Measured with immunoSEQ multiplex PCR; TCRdb has only the in-frame clones, and not every one. The sample yields 120,000 to 150,000 clones, 85% to 95% seen once. Trimming at V came to 4 bases and at J to 0 bases, leaving 3 bases not matched to a gene. The CDR3 consists of 15 residues. Looked up from germline, CDR1 is SGHRS and CDR2 is YFSETQ. General observations from the study: Close to half of all spike-specific TCRs reportedly target regions of the variants that are unmutated. Donor demographics were predominantly white British with a female majority; clonal diversity may be underestimated. CD4 TCRs linked to vaccination spanned spike, dominating at 160-218 and 743-854. Seropositive status at baseline applied to only six AZD1222 recipients.

The V call is TRBV5-1, the J call TRBJ1-2; 10 bases are a match to TRBD1. The sequencing used peripheral blood, collected on day 0 of MenACWY control vaccination. The source of this sequence is an adult in good health. The CDR3 bases are TGCGCCAGCAGCCACGGGACAGGGGCTAACTATGGCTACACCTTC. Translating gives CASSHGTGANYGYTF.